The 18 T cell receptor beta chains below were found in one sample sequenced in a study of spatial heterogeneity in lung cancer. TCRdb itself ran the 5' RACE reads through MiXCR, one entry per CDR3 protein. The sample lists approximately 27,000 distinct CDR3 sequences, under 6.5% occurring once. Time point: blood at routine non-recurrence follow-up after resection. Researchers sequenced whole RNA taken from tumor, nontumor lung or frozen PBMC without sorting. Sequences were derived from PBMCs, sampled at follow-up. These TCRs come from a male donor with early-stage non-small cell lung cancer.

This clonotype was seen ten or more times. The chain links TRBV5-1 to TRBJ2-3; D unresolved. V was clipped by 4 bases and J by 2 bases, with 11 bases between them. Germline V gives CDR1 SGHRS, CDR2 YFSETQ. CDR3 length: 14 amino acids. The CDR3 region is CASSLQTTTDTQYF. In DNA form, the CDR3 reads TGCGCCAGCAGCCTACAGACAACCACAGATACGCAGTATTTT.

This clonotype was counted only a few times. The chain combines TRBV6-6 with TRBJ2-7, with D uncertain. Germline-derived CDR1 and CDR2 are MNHNY and SVGAGI (reference sequence). V dropped 0 bases and J dropped 7 bases, with 7 bases sitting between them. The CDR3 runs 12 residues. DNA of the CDR3: TGTGCCAGCAGTTACTCGGAACGAGAGCAGTACTTC. Its translation: CASSYSEREQYF.

This clonotype came up many times. This chain uses TRBV3-1 with TRBJ1-5, with 7 bases that match TRBD1. After removal of 5 bases from V and 4 bases from J, the junction contained 14 bases not matched to a gene. Germline CDR1 and CDR2: LGHDT and YNNKEL (reference sequence). The CDR3 totals 17 residues. The CDR3 region is CASSFRGREVGNQPQHF. The CDR3, as DNA: TGTGCCAGCAGCTTCAGGGGGAGGGAAGTCGGTAATCAGCCCCAGCATTTT.

This clonotype was counted many times. V gene TRBV7-2 combines with J gene TRBJ2-2; D gene unclear. CDR3 length equals 14 residues. Germline CDR1 and CDR2: SGHTA and FQGNSA. V gave up 6 bases and J gave up 0 bases, with 8 bases separating them. CDR3 coding DNA: TGTGCCAGCAGGAAACCCCCGAACACCGGGGAGCTGTTTTTT. This translates into CASRKPPNTGELFF.

This clonotype was recorded many times. The V and J genes are TRBV7-2 and TRBJ2-3; perhaps TRBD2 as D (6 bases). The V gene's germline CDR1 is SGHTA and CDR2 FQGNSA. V was shortened by 3 bases and J by 3 bases, with 13 bases between the two germline ends. This CDR3 comprises 15 residues. CDR3 in amino acids: CASSFGDSLTDTQYF. CDR3 nucleotides: TGTGCCAGCAGCTTTGGGGACTCCTTAACAGATACGCAGTATTTT.

There are a few counts of this clonotype. This sequence joins TRBV18 and TRBJ2-7, with D possibly being TRBD2 (6 bases). The V end was cut by 3 bases, the J end by 2 bases, with 11 bases between. The length of the CDR3 is 14 residues. From germline, CDR1 is KGHSH and CDR2 LQKENI. CDR3: CASSPASGAYEQYV. The CDR3 coding sequence is TGTGCCAGCTCACCGGCCTCGGGAGCCTACGAGCAGTACGTC.

The sample holds many counts of this clonotype. The genes are TRBV6-2 or TRBV6-3 and TRBJ2-1, with 9 positions matching TRBD2. CDR3 length: 15 amino acids. The V and J ends lost 2 bases and 7 bases, in that order; junction bases with no gene match: 6. The V gene's germline CDR1 is MNHEY and CDR2 SVGEGT. This CDR3 is CASSYRLAGINEQFF. CDR3 sequence (DNA): TGTGCCAGCAGTTACAGGCTAGCGGGGATTAATGAGCAGTTCTTC.

This clonotype was recorded many times. The rearrangement joins TRBV6-2 or TRBV6-3 to TRBJ2-4, with TRBD2 identical over 9 bases. The length of the CDR3 is 14 residues. Germline loops: CDR1 MNHEY, CDR2 SVGEGT. With 6 bases clipped from V and 6 bases from J, the junction kept 6 bases outside the gene matches. The CDR3 loop reads CASSPSSGRNIQYF. In DNA, the CDR3 is TGTGCCAGCAGCCCAAGTAGCGGGAGAAACATTCAGTACTTC.

This clonotype has a count of ten or more. The chain combines TRBV5-1 with TRBJ2-4; D possibly uses TRBD1 or TRBD2 (6 bases each). V dropped 4 bases and J dropped 8 bases, with 19 bases sitting between them. The germline V gene encodes CDR1 SGHRS and CDR2 YFSETQ. The CDR3 covers 15 residues. The CDR3 sequence is CASSDFGGPTDIQYF. CDR3 nucleotide sequence: TGCGCCAGCAGCGATTTCGGGGGCCCTACGGACATTCAGTACTTC.

This clonotype came up a few times. The V call is TRBV19, the J call TRBJ1-5, with a weak D call TRBD1 (5 bases). CDR3 length: 16 residues. V dropped 1 base and J dropped 2 bases, with 12 bases sitting between them. Germline loops: CDR1 LNHDA, CDR2 SQIVND (reference sequence). The CDR3 here is CASSIVEGMRNQPQHF. The CDR3 DNA follows: TGTGCCAGTAGTATAGTAGAGGGGATGCGCAATCAGCCCCAGCATTTT.

This clonotype occurred many times. This rearrangement joins TRBV6-2 or TRBV6-3 to TRBJ1-1; D perhaps matches TRBD1 (6 bases). V lost 7 bases and J lost 6, with 15 bases in between. The germline CDR1 and CDR2 sequences are MNHEY and SVGEGT. The CDR3 runs to 13 residues. CDR3: CASTMAGVPEAFF. The CDR3 DNA sequence: TGTGCCAGCACCATGGCAGGGGTGCCTGAAGCTTTCTTT.

This clonotype was seen repeatedly, ten times or more. The V gene is TRBV12-3 or TRBV12-4, the J gene TRBJ1-6; D is unresolved. The CDR3 is made up of 11 amino acids. Trimming took 4 bases from V and 8 from J, leaving 3 bases between them. The CDR3 coding sequence is TGTGCCAGCAGTTCAGATTCACCCCTCCACTTT. Translated, it gives CASSSDSPLHF.

This clonotype was observed a few times. J is TRBJ1-4 and V is TRBV5-8; D not resolved. This CDR3 is 15 amino acids long. Germline values: CDR1 SGHTS, CDR2 YDEGEE. Deletions cut 4 bases from V and 4 bases from J, with 14 bases between. The chain's CDR3 is CASSPGQILNEKLFF. CDR3 nucleotide sequence: TGTGCCAGCAGCCCGGGCCAGATCCTTAATGAAAAACTGTTTTTT.

This chain connects TRBV12-3 or TRBV12-4 to TRBJ1-5; D unclear. CDR3 length equals 12 residues. V lost 7 bases to trimming and J lost 9 bases, with 13 bases between them. The CDR3 bases are TGTGCCAGCACCGGAGGTTTATCGCCCCAGCATTTT. It is translated as CASTGGLSPQHF.

The sample holds many counts of this clonotype. This rearrangement joins TRBV3-1 to TRBJ2-7, with no clear D. The CDR3 is made up of 15 amino acids. Germline lookup yields CDR1 LGHDT and CDR2 YNNKEL (reference sequence). Deletions cut 1 base from V and 3 bases from J, with 13 bases between. This CDR3 reads CASSQGISLSYEQYF. The CDR3 DNA follows: TGTGCCAGCAGCCAAGGGATTAGCTTAAGCTACGAGCAGTACTTC.

The J gene is TRBJ2-2, the V gene TRBV7-3, with 9 bases matching TRBD2. CDR1 is SGHTA, CDR2 FQGTGA, per germline. This CDR3 contains 15 residues. The V and J ends lost 5 bases and 1 base, in that order; junction bases with no gene match: 2. The DNA of the CDR3 is TGTGCCAGCAGCGTTAGCGGGAGGAACACCGGGGAGCTGTTTTTT. As protein: CASSVSGRNTGELFF.

This clonotype was seen repeatedly, ten times or more. The CDR3 DNA reads TGTGCCAGCTCACCCAACCGGGACTACTCCTACAATGAGCAGTTCTTC. Its translation: CASSPNRDYSYNEQFF. The chain has TRBV18 and TRBJ2-1, with 7 bases aligning to TRBD2. CDR3 length equals 16 residues. Germline-derived CDR1 and CDR2 are KGHSH and LQKENI. Trimming at V came to 3 bases and at J to 0 bases, leaving 5 bases not matched to a gene.

This clonotype was recorded many times. The chain carries TRBV30 and TRBJ1-4; 9 bases match TRBD1. Germline CDR1 GTSNPN, CDR2 SVGIG (reference sequence). The CDR3 totals 15 residues. V gave up 4 bases and J gave up 0 bases; unmatched junction bases: 3. The CDR3 is CAWTRTGATNEKLFF. In nucleotides, the CDR3 is TGTGCCTGGACCAGGACAGGGGCAACTAATGAAAAACTGTTTTTT.